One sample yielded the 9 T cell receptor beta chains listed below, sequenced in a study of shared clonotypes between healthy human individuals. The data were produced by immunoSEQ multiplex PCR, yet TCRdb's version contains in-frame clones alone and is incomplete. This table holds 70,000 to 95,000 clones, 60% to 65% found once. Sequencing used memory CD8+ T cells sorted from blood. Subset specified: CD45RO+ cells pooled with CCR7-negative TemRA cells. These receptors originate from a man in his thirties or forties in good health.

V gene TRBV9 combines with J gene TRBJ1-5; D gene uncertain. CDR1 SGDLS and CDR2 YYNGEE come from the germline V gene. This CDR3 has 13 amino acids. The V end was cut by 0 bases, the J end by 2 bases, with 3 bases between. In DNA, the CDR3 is TGTGCCAGCAGCGTAGACGGCAATCAGCCCCAGCATTTT. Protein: CASSVDGNQPQHF.

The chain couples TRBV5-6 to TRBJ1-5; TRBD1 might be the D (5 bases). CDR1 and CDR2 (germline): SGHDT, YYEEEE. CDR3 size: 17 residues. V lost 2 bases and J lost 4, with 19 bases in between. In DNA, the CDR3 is TGTGCCAGCAGCTTTGGGGGAAAAGGGTGGTCGAATCAGCCCCAGCATTTT. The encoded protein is CASSFGGKGWSNQPQHF.

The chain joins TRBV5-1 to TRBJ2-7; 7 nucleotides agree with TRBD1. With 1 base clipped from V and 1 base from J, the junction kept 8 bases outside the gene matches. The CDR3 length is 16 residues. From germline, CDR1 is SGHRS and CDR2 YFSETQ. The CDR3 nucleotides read TGCGCCAGCAGCTTGCCCTCCGGGACAGAATCCTACGAGCAGTACTTC. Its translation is CASSLPSGTESYEQYF.

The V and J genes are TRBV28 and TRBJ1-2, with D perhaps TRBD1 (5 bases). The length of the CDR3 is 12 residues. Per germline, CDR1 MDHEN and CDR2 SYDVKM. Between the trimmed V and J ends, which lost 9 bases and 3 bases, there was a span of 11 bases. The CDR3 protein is CASQGTDYGYTF. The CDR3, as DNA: TGTGCCAGTCAAGGGACCGACTATGGCTACACCTTC.

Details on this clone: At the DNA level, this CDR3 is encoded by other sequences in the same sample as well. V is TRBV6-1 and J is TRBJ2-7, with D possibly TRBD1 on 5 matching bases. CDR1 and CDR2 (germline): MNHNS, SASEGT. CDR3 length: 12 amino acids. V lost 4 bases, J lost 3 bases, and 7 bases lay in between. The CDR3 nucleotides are TGTGCCAGCAGTGGAGACAGCTACGAGCAGTACTTC. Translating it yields CASSGDSYEQYF.

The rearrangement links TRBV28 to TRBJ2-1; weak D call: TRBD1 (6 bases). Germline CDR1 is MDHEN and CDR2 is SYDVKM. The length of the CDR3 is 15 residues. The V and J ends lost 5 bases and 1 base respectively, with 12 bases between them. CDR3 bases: TGTGCCAGCAGTGACGGGACAAAATCCTACAATGAGCAGTTCTTC. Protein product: CASSDGTKSYNEQFF.

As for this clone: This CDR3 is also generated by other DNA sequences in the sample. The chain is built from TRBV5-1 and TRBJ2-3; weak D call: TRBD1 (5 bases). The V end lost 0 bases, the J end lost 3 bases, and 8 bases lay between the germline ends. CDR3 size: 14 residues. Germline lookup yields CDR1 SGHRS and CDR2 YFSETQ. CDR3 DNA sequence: TGCGCCAGCAGCTTGGATTCAGGGACAGATACGCAGTATTTT. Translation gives CASSLDSGTDTQYF.

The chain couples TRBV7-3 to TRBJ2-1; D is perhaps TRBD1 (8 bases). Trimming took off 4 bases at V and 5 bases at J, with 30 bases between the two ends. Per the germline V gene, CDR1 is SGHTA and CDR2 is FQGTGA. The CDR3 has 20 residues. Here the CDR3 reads CASSSSGISHTGGLDNEQFF. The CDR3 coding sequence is TGTGCCAGCAGCTCAAGCGGGATTTCCCACACAGGGGGGCTTGACAATGAGCAGTTCTTC.

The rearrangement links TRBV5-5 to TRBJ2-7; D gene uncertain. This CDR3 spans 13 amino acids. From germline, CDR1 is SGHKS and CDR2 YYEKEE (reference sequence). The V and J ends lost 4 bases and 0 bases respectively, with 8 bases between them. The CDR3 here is CASSHSPSYEQYF. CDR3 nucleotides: TGTGCCAGCAGCCATTCACCCTCCTACGAGCAGTACTTC.